The following is a T cell receptor beta chain sequence with its context. Its antigen is not known. Method: immunoSEQ multiplex PCR; TCRdb's copy keeps in-frame clones and lacks some. The data contain more than 75,000 clones, about four fifths of them singletons. This specimen comes from a study of T cell responses to AZD1222 COVID-19 vaccine. The V and J ends lost 6 bases and 3 bases respectively, with 17 bases between them. CDR1 and CDR2 from the germline V gene are MNHEY and SVGAGI. The CDR3 is 15 amino acids. Study conclusions and caveats: Nearly half of spike-specific TCRs reportedly target unmutated variant regions. Once two AZD1222 doses were given, Spike-specific TCR breadth and depth went up.

The rearrangement joins TRBV6-5 to TRBJ1-2, with D tentatively TRBD1 (5 bases). The specimen comprised peripheral blood, sampled 28 days after the second AZD1222 dose. The source of this sequence is an adult who received the AZD1222 COVID-19 vaccine. DNA for the CDR3: TGTGCCAGCAGACAGGAGGGAGGCAGTCACTATGGCTACACCTTC. This translates into CASRQEGGSHYGYTF.